This TCR beta chain derives from a study of cytomegalovirus exposure and HLA in healthy donors. Primers included in the PCR were 60 Vbeta and 13 Jbeta primers. Generated by immunoSEQ multiplex PCR, the TCRdb table keeps only in-frame clones and is missing some. The repertoire table contains around 130,000 clones. V lost 2 bases and J 0 bases, leaving 18 bases between the germline ends. Germline lookup yields CDR1 SGHTS and CDR2 YDEGEE. This CDR3 spans 18 amino acids. This clonotype originated in an older woman in good health and CMV-seronegative. What was sequenced was PBMCs. The chain is built from TRBV5-8 and TRBJ1-5, with a possible D match to TRBD1 (5 bases). The CDR3 loop is CASSFHSGMPYSNQPQHF. The CDR3, as DNA: TGTGCCAGCAGCTTCCACTCAGGGATGCCGTATAGCAATCAGCCCCAGCATTTT. Based on the CDR3 plus reference TRBV5-8 and TRBJ1-5, the full variable domain is EAGVTQSPTHLIKTRGQQATLRCSPISGHTSVYWYQQALGLGLQFLLWYDEGEERNRGNFPPRFSGRQFPNYSSELNVNALELEDSALYLCASSFHSGMPYSNQPQHFGDGTRLSIL.